This T cell receptor beta chain came from a study of graft-versus-host responses after intestinal transplantation. Overall study context: All recipients were given anti-thymocyte globulin induction, and tacrolimus and steroids were then administered for three to four years.

Sequenced by immunoSEQ multiplex PCR; TCRdb stores in-frame clones only, minus some. Of over 20,000 clones in the sample, approximately 45% were seen once. CDR3 size: 15 residues. The ends lost 3 bases at V and 4 bases at J; junction bases unmatched: 7. Germline V gene sequence: CDR1 SGHVS, CDR2 FQNEAQ. Responders that carried the CFSE label, about 200,000 of them, were plated with about 200,000 irradiated, violet-dye-labeled stimulator cells. This clone turned up a few times. The specimen comprised alloreactive CD4+ T cells from a mixed lymphocyte reaction culture, sampled before intestinal transplant. The subset was: CFSE-low proliferating T cells sorted from roughly six-day pre-transplant mixed lymphocyte reaction (GvH or HvG direction). The V and J genes are TRBV7-8 and TRBJ2-5; 8 nucleotides match TRBD2. The source of this sequence is a human patient who received an intestinal transplant. The CDR3 loop reads CASSFPGAGAETQYF. Written as DNA, the CDR3 is TGTGCCAGCAGCTTCCCTGGAGCGGGGGCAGAGACCCAGTACTTC.